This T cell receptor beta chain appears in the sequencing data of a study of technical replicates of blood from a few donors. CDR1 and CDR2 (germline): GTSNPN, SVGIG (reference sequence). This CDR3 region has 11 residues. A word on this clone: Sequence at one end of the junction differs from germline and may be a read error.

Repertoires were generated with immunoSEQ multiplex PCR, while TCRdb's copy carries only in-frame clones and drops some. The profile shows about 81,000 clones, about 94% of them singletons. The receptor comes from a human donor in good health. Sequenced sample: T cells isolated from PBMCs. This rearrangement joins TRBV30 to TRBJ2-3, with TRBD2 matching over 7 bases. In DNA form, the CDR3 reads TGCGCGGGGGTCGGGACAGATACGCAGTATTTT. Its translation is CAGVGTDTQYF.